The rows below give T cell receptor beta chains drawn from one sample of a study of circulating tumor DNA in untreated peripheral T-cell lymphoma. TCRdb keeps only in-frame clones here, not all; method: immunoSEQ multiplex PCR. The sample records some 1,300 clones, 69% being singletons. Sequenced material: cell-free DNA from blood serum. The receptor source for this set is a human donor with peripheral T-cell lymphoma. Each CDR3 is given with its conserved first and last residue. For some rows the clone size is stated as once, few or many, or as a class when expanded; others skip it.

abundance: few
j_gene: TRBJ1-6
v_gene: TRBV5-5
CDR3aa: CASSGQGSSYNSPLHF

abundance: .
j_gene: TRBJ2-5
v_gene: TRBV2
CDR3aa: CASSGYRDLAQETQYF

abundance: .
j_gene: TRBJ2-7
v_gene: TRBV15
CDR3aa: CATSSPGQGVGEQYF

abundance: .
j_gene: TRBJ1-2
v_gene: TRBV18
CDR3aa: CASAGQGETSYGYTF

abundance: .
j_gene: TRBJ2-5
v_gene: TRBV11-2
CDR3aa: CASSPITTGRQETQYF

abundance: .
j_gene: TRBJ1-5
v_gene: TRBV19
CDR3aa: CASSPEGNQPQHF

abundance: .
j_gene: TRBJ2-3
v_gene: TRBV4-1
CDR3aa: CASSQAIRQVVPDTQYF

abundance: few
j_gene: TRBJ2-3
v_gene: TRBV7-6
CDR3aa: CASSLTSGTTDTQYF

abundance: .
j_gene: TRBJ2-5
v_gene: TRBV27
CDR3aa: CASSLGFMDGSPQYF

abundance: .
j_gene: TRBJ2-5
v_gene: TRBV28
CDR3aa: CASSLTATETQYF